Below, one T cell receptor beta chain is given with its context. Its binding antigen is unknown. No much larger clone is present one base from it, and per-base qualities are unavailable. The data derive from a study of blood T cell repertoires in COVID-19 (TCRdb year 2020). Notes on the research overall: Samples from collaborators originated in the United States, Italy and Spain and spanned both the acute and convalescent phases of COVID-19. The material from the prospective study consisted of cDNA or gDNA derived from T cells, B-cell-depleted T cells, or PBMCs. The dataset comprised deeply sampled blood TCRbeta repertoires from subjects exposed to, actively infected with, or recovered from COVID-19. The repertoires were made available in a free public database intended to serve as a resource for research on the immune response to SARS-CoV-2. Samples were obtained from the ongoing ImmuneRACE study (first 160 participants) and from 1,254 subjects provided by 6 global collaborators. A de-identified subject ID, COVID-19 status, age in years and sex were almost always included in the sample metadata. Where HLA class I and class II types were available, the types were taken from metadata supplied by the sample provider, not from assay-based typing.

Paper-wide results and their limitations: Clinical and demographic metadata were provided uncurated, with the amount varying by source and participant.

Whole blood was collected in K2EDTA tubes by collaborating institutions according to the institutions' own protocols. Collaborator samples were shipped for TCRbeta analysis as frozen whole blood, isolated PBMCs, or DNA extracted from either sample type. Trimming removed 1 base from V and 2 bases from J, leaving 13 bases between the germline ends. The germline V gene encodes CDR1 SQVTM and CDR2 ANQGSEA. From cysteine to phenylalanine, the CDR3 is 15 amino acids long. CDR3 DNA is the only sequence kept; it has 45 bases, read in frame from the first base. The immunoSEQ Assay, a bias-controlled multiplex PCR, was used to amplify TCRbeta CDR3 regions from genomic DNA. In the source study's methods: The number of nucleated cells in each sample was estimated by amplification of reference gene primers within the assay. To quantify the absolute abundance of each unique TCRbeta CDR3 rearrangement, sequence reads were collapsed and filtered. For each sample, productive Simpson clonality was calculated as the square root of Simpson's diversity index across productive rearrangements. Imported from immuneACCESS, the table was reduced by TCRdb to in-frame sequences with V and J called. These copies leave out some clones; in studies compared against another copy, an unresolved V gene accounts for under half, and the cause of the remainder is not known. D and trimming come from the DNA, and the V and J calls and clone size come from that table. Here the sample has about 140,000 clones; 85% to 90% occur a single time. The ten largest make up 3.5% to 5.5% of the sample.

The sample taken for sequencing was peripheral blood. The V and J genes are TRBV29-1 and TRBJ2-3; possibly the D gene is TRBD2, per 6 matching bases. This clonotype originated in a woman aged 40 to 49 with acute or convalescent COVID-19. This receptor carries the CDR3 CSVEGGVGSTDTQYF. In nucleotide form, the sequence is TGCAGCGTTGAAGGGGGGGTAGGGTCCACAGATACGCAGTATTTT.